This T cell receptor beta chain originates from a study of blood T cell repertoires in COVID-19. The table came from immunoSEQ multiplex PCR; TCRdb's copy has only in-frame clones and leaves some out. The sample has about 91,000 clones; 85% to 90% are singletons. The CDR3 loop spans 13 amino acids. V shed 5 bases and J 10 bases; nucleotides not matched to a gene: 4. This clone has more than one count but fewer than ten. This sequence joins TRBV12-3 or TRBV12-4 and TRBJ1-6, with 8 bases matching TRBD1. The specimen sequenced was peripheral blood. The clonotype comes from a woman aged 65 to 85 with acute or convalescent COVID-19. The CDR3 is CASSRTGLSPLHF. CDR3 bases: TGTGCCAGCAGTCGGACAGGGTTGTCACCCCTCCACTTT.